Listed below are T cell receptor beta chains from one sample, sequenced in a study of blood T cell repertoires in COVID-19. The repertoire was sequenced with immunoSEQ multiplex PCR; TCRdb's copy has only in-frame clones and lacks some. The table lists hundreds of thousands of clones, roughly 87% of them singletons, with approximately 2% in the top ten. Sequencing input: PBMCs or T cells enriched from blood (not recorded which). The receptors here all came from a woman aged 18-35 years with acute COVID-19. The CDR3 runs from the conserved cysteine through the conserved F or W. A D gene is named only where the DNA matches it firmly. Clone size is stated in some rows and not others, as once, few, many or a class when expanded.

v_call: TRBV4-1; clone_size: NA; d_call: NA; j_call: TRBJ1-2; cdr3_aa: CASSQGTGYNYGYTF; cdr3_nt: TGCGCCAGCAGCCAGGGAACGGGGTACAACTATGGCTACACCTTC
v_call: TRBV5-1; clone_size: NA; d_call: NA; j_call: TRBJ2-5; cdr3_aa: CASSPRGGGPGETQYF; cdr3_nt: TGCGCCAGCAGCCCCCGAGGGGGGGGGCCCGGGGAGACCCAGTACTTC
v_call: TRBV4-1; clone_size: NA; d_call: TRBD1; j_call: TRBJ1-3; cdr3_aa: CASSHPRTGSGNTIYF; cdr3_nt: TGCGCCAGCAGCCACCCTCGGACAGGCTCTGGAAACACCATATATTTT
v_call: TRBV27; clone_size: NA; d_call: NA; j_call: TRBJ2-7; cdr3_aa: CASSPLSKIVAAYEQYF; cdr3_nt: TGTGCCAGCAGTCCGCTGTCCAAGATCGTGGCGGCGTACGAGCAGTACTTC
v_call: TRBV6-5; clone_size: NA; d_call: NA; j_call: TRBJ1-2; cdr3_aa: CASTDGVKGYTF; cdr3_nt: TGTGCCAGCACCGACGGAGTGAAAGGCTACACCTTC
v_call: TRBV7-2; clone_size: NA; d_call: NA; j_call: TRBJ1-1; cdr3_aa: CASSTRSGLRNTEAFF; cdr3_nt: TGTGCCAGCAGCACAAGATCGGGACTCCGGAACACTGAAGCTTTCTTT
v_call: TRBV10-1; clone_size: NA; d_call: NA; j_call: TRBJ2-7; cdr3_aa: CASSVSGSYEQYF; cdr3_nt: TGCGCCAGCAGTGTCAGCGGTTCCTACGAGCAGTACTTC
v_call: TRBV7-8; clone_size: NA; d_call: NA; j_call: TRBJ2-1; cdr3_aa: CASSLAEVVNLPYNEQFF; cdr3_nt: TGTGCCAGCAGCTTAGCCGAGGTCGTCAATCTACCTTACAATGAGCAGTTCTTC
v_call: TRBV4-1; clone_size: NA; d_call: TRBD2; j_call: TRBJ2-7; cdr3_aa: CASSQTLAGGTYEQYF; cdr3_nt: TGCGCCAGCAGCCAAACCTTAGCGGGGGGGACCTACGAGCAGTACTTC
v_call: TRBV12-2; clone_size: NA; d_call: NA; j_call: TRBJ2-1; cdr3_aa: CASRKQPGLAGALWYGQFF; cdr3_nt: TGTGCAAGTCGCAAACAGCCGGGACTAGCGGGGGCCCTCTGGTACGGGCAGTTCTTC
v_call: TRBV12-3/TRBV12-4; clone_size: few; d_call: NA; j_call: TRBJ1-2; cdr3_aa: CASSLRGGYGYTF; cdr3_nt: TGTGCCAGCAGTTTGCGGGGTGGCTATGGCTACACCTTC
v_call: TRBV10-3; clone_size: NA; d_call: NA; j_call: TRBJ1-2; cdr3_aa: CAISSTGSNYGYTF; cdr3_nt: TGTGCCATCAGCTCAACAGGGAGTAACTATGGCTACACCTTC
v_call: TRBV9; clone_size: NA; d_call: TRBD2; j_call: TRBJ2-7; cdr3_aa: CASSVEGSGILHEQYF; cdr3_nt: TGTGCCAGCAGCGTAGAAGGTAGCGGGATCTTACACGAGCAGTACTTC
v_call: TRBV27; clone_size: once; d_call: NA; j_call: TRBJ2-3; cdr3_aa: CASSLHFTTSTDTQYF; cdr3_nt: TGTGCCAGCAGTCTCCATTTTACTACTAGCACAGATACGCAGTATTTT
v_call: TRBV28; clone_size: NA; d_call: NA; j_call: TRBJ1-5; cdr3_aa: CASSFQGGGNQPQHF; cdr3_nt: TGTGCCAGCAGTTTCCAAGGGGGGGGGAATCAGCCCCAGCATTTT
v_call: TRBV19; clone_size: once; d_call: TRBD1; j_call: TRBJ2-7; cdr3_aa: CASSITGGNYEQYF; cdr3_nt: TGTGCCAGTAGTATAACAGGGGGCAACTACGAGCAGTACTTC
v_call: TRBV19; clone_size: once; d_call: NA; j_call: TRBJ2-5; cdr3_aa: CASSIRDSKETQYF; cdr3_nt: TGTGCCAGTAGTATCCGGGACTCTAAAGAGACCCAGTACTTC
v_call: TRBV5-8; clone_size: few; d_call: TRBD1; j_call: TRBJ2-7; cdr3_aa: CASSRGQLAYEQYF; cdr3_nt: TGTGCCAGCAGCCGGGGACAGCTGGCCTACGAGCAGTACTTC
v_call: TRBV27; clone_size: NA; d_call: TRBD1; j_call: TRBJ2-1; cdr3_aa: CASSFSGTGWYNEQFF; cdr3_nt: TGTGCCAGCAGTTTTTCAGGGACAGGGTGGTACAATGAGCAGTTCTTC
v_call: TRBV7-2; clone_size: few; d_call: NA; j_call: TRBJ2-1; cdr3_aa: CASRSRGSSYNEQFF; cdr3_nt: TGTGCCAGCAGGTCCCGGGGGAGCTCCTACAATGAGCAGTTCTTC
v_call: TRBV6-2/TRBV6-3; clone_size: NA; d_call: TRBD2; j_call: TRBJ2-7; cdr3_aa: CASSYFQTSGNEQYF; cdr3_nt: TGTGCCAGCAGTTACTTCCAGACTAGCGGGAACGAGCAGTACTTC
v_call: TRBV25-1; clone_size: NA; d_call: NA; j_call: TRBJ1-6; cdr3_aa: CASMGGPTNSPLHF; cdr3_nt: TGTGCCAGCATGGGGGGACCAACAAATTCACCCCTCCACTTT
v_call: TRBV7-3; clone_size: NA; d_call: NA; j_call: TRBJ2-3; cdr3_aa: CASSFLGDTQYF; cdr3_nt: TGTGCCAGCAGCTTCCTCGGAGATACGCAGTATTTT
v_call: TRBV20-1; clone_size: NA; d_call: NA; j_call: TRBJ2-7; cdr3_aa: CSASLGNEQYF; cdr3_nt: TGCAGTGCTTCTCTAGGCAACGAGCAGTACTTC
v_call: TRBV7-9; clone_size: NA; d_call: TRBD1; j_call: TRBJ1-6; cdr3_aa: CASSQGTGGSPLHF; cdr3_nt: TGTGCCAGCAGCCAAGGGACAGGGGGTTCACCCCTCCACTTT
v_call: TRBV7-9; clone_size: few; d_call: NA; j_call: TRBJ2-2; cdr3_aa: CASPFGEANTGELFF; cdr3_nt: TGTGCCAGCCCCTTCGGGGAAGCGAACACCGGGGAGCTGTTTTTT
v_call: TRBV6-6; clone_size: NA; d_call: NA; j_call: TRBJ1-2; cdr3_aa: CASSYSRSGGNYGYTF; cdr3_nt: TGTGCCAGCAGTTACTCGAGATCGGGGGGAAACTATGGCTACACCTTC